The T cell receptor (beta chain) under discussion was sequenced for a study of cytomegalovirus exposure and HLA in healthy donors. Study observations and caveats: About 87% or about 30% of the time was how often most TCR beta V segments were productive, according to an earlier analysis. After further analysis at a later stage, around 17,000 TCR beta sequences were associated with HLA alleles at 0.05 false discovery rate. Several of the most significant clusters appeared, in a later analysis, to be linked to common viral pathogens.

Points on this clone: Antigen unknown.

Use of 60 Vbeta and 13 Jbeta primers characterized the PCR. This table comes from immunoSEQ multiplex PCR, and its TCRdb copy is limited to in-frame clones, with some not included. The sample data list tens of thousands of clones. The CDR3 has 15 amino acids. V dropped 4 bases and J dropped 6; count of bases not matched to a gene: 11. CDR1 and CDR2 (germline): SGDLS, YYNGEE. The receptor was isolated from a female donor in good health and CMV-seropositive. The sequenced sample consisted of PBMCs. This chain connects TRBV9 to TRBJ2-7; 9 bases fit TRBD1. The CDR3 DNA reads TGTGCCAGCAGCTCCACCGGGACAGGGTTTTCCGAGCAGTACTTC. Encoded protein: CASSSTGTGFSEQYF.